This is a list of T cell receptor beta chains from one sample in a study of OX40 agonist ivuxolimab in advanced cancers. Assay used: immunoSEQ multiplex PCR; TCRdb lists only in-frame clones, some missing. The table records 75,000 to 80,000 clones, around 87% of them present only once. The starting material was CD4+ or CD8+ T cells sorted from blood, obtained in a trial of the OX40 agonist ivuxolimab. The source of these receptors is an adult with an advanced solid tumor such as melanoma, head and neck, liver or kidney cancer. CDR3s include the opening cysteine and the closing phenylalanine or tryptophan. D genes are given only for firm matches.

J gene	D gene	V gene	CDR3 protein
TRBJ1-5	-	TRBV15	CATSSTGNQPQHF
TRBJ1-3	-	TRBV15	CATSRDFPGNTIYF
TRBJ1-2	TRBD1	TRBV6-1	CASSALQGFTGGDRYTF
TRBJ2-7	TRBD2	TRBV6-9	CASSASGTGVEQYF
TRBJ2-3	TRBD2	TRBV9	CASSVRTSGVQYF
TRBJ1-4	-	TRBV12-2	CASRLGVNPPGHATNEKLFF
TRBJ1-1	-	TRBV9	CASSVVGREAFF
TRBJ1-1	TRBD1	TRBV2	CASREPGQRTEAFF
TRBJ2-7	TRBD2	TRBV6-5	CASSDLGGYEQYF
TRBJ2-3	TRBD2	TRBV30	CAWSLLAEKDTQYF
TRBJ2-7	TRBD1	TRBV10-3	CAISRQGEYEQYF
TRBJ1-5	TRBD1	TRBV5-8	CASSSGQGGNQPQHF
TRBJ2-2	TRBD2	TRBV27	CASSLASGSFRELFF
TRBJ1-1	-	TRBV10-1	CASRHTLDSPAFF
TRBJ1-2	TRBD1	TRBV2	CASIRTGGKYGYTF
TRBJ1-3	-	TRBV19	CASSHPGGNENTIYF
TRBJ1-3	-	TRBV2	CASSESRQGRNTIYF
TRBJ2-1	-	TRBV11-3	CASSSEDNEQFF
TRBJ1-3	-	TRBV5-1	CASSQGMEGNTIYF
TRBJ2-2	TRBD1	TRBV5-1	CASSLGQGDSTGELFF
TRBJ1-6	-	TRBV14	CASSQRPSALHF
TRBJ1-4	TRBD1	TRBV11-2	CASSFLGTGTNEKLFF
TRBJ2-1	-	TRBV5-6	CASSLAGPNEQFF
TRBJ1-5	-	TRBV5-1	CASSYGGSNQPQHF
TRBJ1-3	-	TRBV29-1	CSVDHNSGNTIYF
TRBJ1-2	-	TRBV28	CASRPRGGLGYGYTF
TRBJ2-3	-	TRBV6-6	CASSQQRPSTDTQYF
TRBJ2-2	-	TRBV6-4	CASSDRDTGELFF
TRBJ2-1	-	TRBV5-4	CASSLGAGQGENEQFF
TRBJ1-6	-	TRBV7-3	CASSPSAGGTLHF
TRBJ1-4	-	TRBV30	CASTQAGVTNEKLFF
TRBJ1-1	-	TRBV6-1	CASSEGANTEAFF
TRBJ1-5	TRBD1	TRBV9	CASSVRDRGSNQPQHF
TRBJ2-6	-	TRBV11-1	CASSERGGGANVLTF
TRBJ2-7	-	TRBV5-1	CASSPQGTYEQYF
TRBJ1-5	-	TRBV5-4	CASSLYGDYQPQHF
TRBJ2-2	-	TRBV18	CASSPHATGELFF
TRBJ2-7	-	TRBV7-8	CASSHRGRTYEQYF
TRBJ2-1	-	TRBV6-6	CASSRGYEQFF
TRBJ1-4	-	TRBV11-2	CASSLEIGYEKLFF
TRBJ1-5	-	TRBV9	CASSGPLYSNQPQHF
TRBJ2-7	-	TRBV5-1	CASSRGRPISYEQYF
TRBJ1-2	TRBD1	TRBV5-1	CASSLGQGDYGYTF
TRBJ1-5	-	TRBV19	CASSIDVGFTPGAQHF
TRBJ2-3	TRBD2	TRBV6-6	CASSQGLAGFGDTQYF
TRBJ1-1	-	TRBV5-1	CASSLSGTEAFF
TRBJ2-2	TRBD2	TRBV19	CASSSRLAANTGELFF
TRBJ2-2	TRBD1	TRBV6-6	CASSRDRDGTGELFF
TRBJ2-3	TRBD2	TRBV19	CASSTIPGLAGRTDTQYF
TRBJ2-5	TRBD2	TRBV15	CATIAGGPLKTQYF
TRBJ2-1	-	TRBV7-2	CASSFFNSVGGEQFF
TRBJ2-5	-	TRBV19	CASSTPGAVQGTQYF
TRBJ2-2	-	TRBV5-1	CASSLGGANTGELFF
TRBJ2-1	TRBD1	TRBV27	CASSVRQGASEQFF